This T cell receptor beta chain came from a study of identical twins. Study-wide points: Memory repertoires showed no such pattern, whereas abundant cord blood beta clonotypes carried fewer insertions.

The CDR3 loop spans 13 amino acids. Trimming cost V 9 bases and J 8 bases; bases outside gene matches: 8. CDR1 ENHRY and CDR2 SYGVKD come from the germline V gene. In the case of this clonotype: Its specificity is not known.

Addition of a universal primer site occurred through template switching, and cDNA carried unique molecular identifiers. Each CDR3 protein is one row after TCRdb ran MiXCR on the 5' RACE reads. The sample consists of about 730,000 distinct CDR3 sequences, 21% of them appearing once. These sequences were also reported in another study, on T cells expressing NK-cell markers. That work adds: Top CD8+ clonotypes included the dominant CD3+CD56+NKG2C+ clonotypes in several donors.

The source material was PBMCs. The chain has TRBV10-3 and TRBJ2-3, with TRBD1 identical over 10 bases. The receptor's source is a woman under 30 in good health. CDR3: CAIRDRGDATQYF. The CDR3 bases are TGTGCCATACGGGACAGGGGCGACGCTACGCAGTATTTT.